This TCR beta chain is from a study of long-term antiretroviral therapy in people with HIV. Overall study findings and caveats: ART was followed by higher diversity that remained below transplant donor controls.

As concerns this clone: The target antigen is unknown.

CDR1 and CDR2 (germline): MNHEY, SMNVEV (reference sequence). The CDR3 contains 15 residues. V trimming: 5 bases; J trimming: 2 bases; junction bases outside the gene matches: 8. Runs used v3.0 of the immunoSEQ assay and were done at survey level. Assay used: immunoSEQ multiplex PCR; TCRdb lists only in-frame clones, some missing. The sample includes about 28,000 clones, 90% to 95% of them seen just once. The sequence came from a man aged 25-45 years with HIV. This chain links TRBV27 with TRBJ2-7; the match to TRBD1 covers 8 bases. The sample here was unsorted PBMCs, taken roughly 6.2 years after starting antiretroviral therapy. For the CDR3, the DNA is TGTGCCAGCAGTCCCCGACAGGGGCAGACCTACGAGCAGTACTTC. Translation: CASSPRQGQTYEQYF.